The 17 T cell receptor beta chains reported below all come from one sample, sequenced in a study of T cells in Graves' hyperthyroidism and ophthalmopathy. Amplified regions were TCR beta CDR3 sequences from RNA transcripts. HTBI primers were the set used in a first-round RT-PCR of the TCR CDR3. TCRdb analysed the multiplex PCR reads with MiXCR anew, one entry per CDR3 protein. There are around 760,000 distinct CDR3 sequences in the sample; about a third occur only once, and roughly 30% lies in the top ten. Sequences were obtained from blood. The receptors were gathered from a woman in her thirties or forties with Graves' hyperthyroidism.

This clonotype was seen repeatedly, ten times or more. The rearrangement links TRBV10-2 to TRBJ1-5; D is possibly TRBD1 (5 bases). Trimming took off 4 bases at V and 4 bases at J, with 8 bases between the two ends. The germline CDR1 and CDR2 sequences are WSHSY and SAAADI. The CDR3 is 13 amino acids. For the CDR3, the DNA is TGCGCCAGCAGTGGCCGGACAAATCAGCCCCAGCATTTT. Its protein product is CASSGRTNQPQHF.

This clonotype was recorded many times. The V gene is TRBV29-1, the J gene TRBJ1-1; 11 nucleotides agree with TRBD1. CDR1 SQVTM and CDR2 ANQGSEA come from the germline V gene. The V segment lost 2 bases and the J segment 3 bases; nucleotides outside the gene matches: 2. The CDR3 is 14 residues long. The CDR3 protein is CSVERDRGDTEAFF. The CDR3 DNA reads TGCAGCGTTGAAAGGGACAGGGGGGACACTGAAGCTTTCTTT.

This clonotype was seen a few times. The gene calls are TRBV20-1 and TRBJ1-6, with D perhaps matching TRBD1 (6 bases). With 2 bases removed from V and 8 bases from J, the gap between germline ends came to 13 bases. Germline V gene lookup returns CDR1 DFQATT and CDR2 SNEGSKA (reference sequence). The CDR3 is 14 amino acids. The CDR3 DNA sequence: TGCAGTGCTAGACCCCCGACAGGAGATTCACCCCTCCACTTT. Residues: CSARPPTGDSPLHF.

This clonotype was seen ten or more times. The J gene is TRBJ1-2, the V gene TRBV7-9; no definite D call. The CDR3 contains 15 residues. V lost 0 bases and J 4 bases, leaving 12 bases between the germline ends. Per the germline V gene, CDR1 is SEHNR and CDR2 is FQNEAQ (reference sequence). CDR3 DNA: TGTGCCAGCAGCTTAGCCACGAACGTGGGCTATGGCTACACCTTC. It specifies CASSLATNVGYGYTF. Full variable domain (outside the CDR3, taken from reference TRBV7-9 and TRBJ1-2): DTGVSQNPRHKITKRGQNVTFRCDPISEHNRLYWYRQTLGQGPEFLTYFQNEAQLEKSRLLSDRFSAERPKGSFSTLEIQRTEQGDSAMYLCASSLATNVGYGYTFGSGTRLTVV.

This clonotype appeared a few times. The V call is TRBV20-1, the J call TRBJ2-5, with TRBD2 identical over 8 bases. Germline values: CDR1 DFQATT, CDR2 SNEGSKA (reference sequence). J was trimmed by 3 bases and V by 5 bases; bases with no gene match: 5. CDR3 size: 13 residues. The chain's CDR3 is CSARIAGKETQYF. As DNA, the CDR3 is TGCAGTGCTCGAATAGCGGGGAAAGAGACCCAGTACTTC.

The chain couples TRBV6-6 to TRBJ2-7; D is unresolved. This CDR3 contains 11 residues. Germline CDR1 reads MNHNY; CDR2 reads SVGAGI (reference sequence). The V end was cut by 2 bases, the J end by 10 bases, with 9 bases between. The CDR3 protein is CASSYGAKQYF. As DNA, the CDR3 is TGTGCCAGCAGTTACGGAGCTAAACAGTACTTC.

The V call is TRBV7-2, the J call TRBJ1-5; D is unclear. The tail of the sequence fits TRBJ2-3 better, so the J call may be wrong. The CDR3 length is 15 residues. CDR1 and CDR2 from the germline V gene are SGHTA and FQGNSA. The CDR3 DNA sequence: TGTGCCAGCAGTTACTCGAAGGCCGGAGCACAGCCCCAGTATTTT. Residues: CASSYSKAGAQPQYF.

This chain connects TRBV7-9 to TRBJ1-5; 8 bases fit TRBD1. Germline V CDR1 and CDR2: SEHNR, FQNEAQ (reference sequence). The CDR3 length is 14 residues. V gave up 9 bases and J gave up 3 bases; unmatched junction bases: 7. The chain's CDR3 is CARSLTGDNQPQHF. For the CDR3, the DNA is TGTGCCAGAAGTTTGACAGGGGACAATCAGCCCCAGCATTTT.

Remarks on this clonotype: A much larger clone sits a single nucleotide away, making a read error possible. The chain employs TRBV19 and TRBJ1-2; D is uncertain. V was clipped by 6 bases and J by 0 bases, with 11 bases between them. CDR1 is LNHDA and CDR2 is SQIVND in the germline V gene (reference sequence). The CDR3 length is 14 residues. CDR3 loop: CASRDRITNYGYTF. The CDR3 DNA follows: TGTGCCAGTAGGGACCGGATAACTAACTATGGCTACACCTTC.

The J gene is TRBJ2-2, the V gene TRBV7-9; D might be TRBD2 (6 bases). CDR1 is SEHNR and CDR2 is FQNEAQ in the germline V gene (reference sequence). Trimming removed 2 bases from V and 5 bases from J, with 12 bases in between. The CDR3 loop spans 15 amino acids. The chain's CDR3 is CASSLRSEGTGELFF. The CDR3 coding sequence is TGTGCCAGCAGCTTAAGGTCGGAGGGAACCGGGGAGCTGTTTTTT.

Ten or more counts support this clonotype. The CDR3 DNA follows: TGTGCCATCACGGAGGGGGAGGGTGAAGCTTTCTTT. Protein: CAITEGEGEAFF. The V and J genes are TRBV10-3 and TRBJ1-1, with D maybe TRBD1 (6 bases). The V end lost 7 bases, the J end lost 7 bases, and 13 bases lay between the germline ends. CDR3 length: 12 residues. Germline CDR1 is ENHRY and CDR2 is SYGVKD.

This clonotype was seen a few times. The chain employs TRBV6-8 and TRBJ1-5; 7 bases are a match to TRBD1. The CDR3 covers 16 residues. Germline lookup yields CDR1 MNHGY and CDR2 SAAAGT. J lost 1 base, V lost 4 bases, and 7 bases had no gene match. The CDR3 DNA reads TGTGCCAGCAGTTCAGGGGGTCTTAGGAGCAATCAGCCCCAGCATTTT. It is translated as CASSSGGLRSNQPQHF.

The chain combines TRBV3-1 with TRBJ1-5; TRBD1 aligns across 8 bases. With 4 bases clipped from V and 5 bases from J, the junction kept 7 bases outside the gene matches. This CDR3 spans 15 amino acids. Looked up from germline, CDR1 is LGHDT and CDR2 is YNNKEL (reference sequence). This CDR3 reads CASSRGAGGDQPQHF. The CDR3 DNA follows: TGTGCCAGCAGCCGAGGGGCAGGGGGCGATCAGCCCCAGCATTTT. Filled out from reference TRBV3-1 and TRBJ1-5, the complete variable domain reads DTAVSQTPKYLVTQMGNDKSIKCEQNLGHDTMYWYKQDSKKFLKIMFSYNNKELIINETVPNRFSPKSPDKAHLNLHINSLELGDSAVYFCASSRGAGGDQPQHFGDGTRLSIL.

This clonotype was detected once. This chain uses TRBV5-5 with TRBJ2-2; 7 bases fit TRBD1. CDR3 length: 18 residues. Germline V gene sequence: CDR1 SGHKS, CDR2 YYEKEE (reference sequence). V lost 4 bases and J lost 2; bases outside the gene matches: 14. The CDR3 coding sequence is TGTGCCAGCAGCCGCGGCGGAGCCGGGACAGCAAACACCGGGGAGCTGTTTTTT. Translated, it gives CASSRGGAGTANTGELFF.

This clonotype was observed a few times. In nucleotides, the CDR3 is TGTGCCAGCAGCCAAGGGGCAGGGCCTGGAAACACCATATATTTT. It specifies CASSQGAGPGNTIYF. V is TRBV3-1 and J is TRBJ1-3; D is possibly TRBD1 (5 bases). The V gene lost 1 base and the J gene lost 2 bases, with 9 bases spanning the gap. The CDR3 spans 15 residues. Germline V gene data show CDR1 as LGHDT and CDR2 as YNNKEL (reference sequence).

In this sample, this clonotype turned up a few times. The chain is built from TRBV10-3 and TRBJ1-4; D is perhaps TRBD1 (6 bases). This CDR3 has 13 amino acids. The germline V and J ends were trimmed by 6 bases and 5 bases, with 10 bases remaining between them. Germline V gene lookup returns CDR1 ENHRY and CDR2 SYGVKD. CDR3 protein: CAIRDSRNEKLFF. CDR3 coding DNA: TGTGCCATCAGGGACAGTCGGAATGAAAAACTGTTTTTT.

In its sample, this clonotype was seen many times. V and J are TRBV5-8 and TRBJ1-2; D is uncertain. CDR3 length equals 14 residues. Germline V gene lookup returns CDR1 SGHTS and CDR2 YDEGEE. The V gene lost 5 bases and the J gene lost 3 bases, with 14 bases spanning the gap. CDR3 DNA: TGTGCCAGCAGTTCCGTGAGAGCGGACTATGGCTACACCTTC. The encoded protein is CASSSVRADYGYTF.